Listed below are T cell receptor beta chains from one sample, sequenced in a study of shared clonotypes between healthy human individuals. The table came from immunoSEQ multiplex PCR; TCRdb's copy has only in-frame clones and leaves some out. The sample lists about a million clones, around 76% seen once, with about 1.5% in the top ten. Sequenced input: memory CD4+ T cells sorted from blood. These receptors all come from a man younger than 35 in good health. CDR3s include the opening cysteine and the closing phenylalanine or tryptophan. Fields, in order: J gene, D gene, V gene, clone size, CDR3 protein, CDR3 DNA. A D gene is named only where the DNA matches it firmly. Clone size is stated in some rows and not others, as once, few, many or a class when expanded.

J gene: TRBJ2-7
D gene: TRBD2
V gene: TRBV14
clone size: once
CDR3 protein: CASSHGGTSGSYEQYF
CDR3 DNA: TGTGCCAGCAGCCATGGGGGGACTAGCGGCTCCTACGAGCAGTACTTC

J gene: TRBJ2-5
D gene: TRBD1
V gene: TRBV18
clone size: .
CDR3 protein: CASSRRDRRQETQYF
CDR3 DNA: TGTGCCAGCTCACGACGGGACAGGCGACAAGAGACCCAGTACTTC

J gene: TRBJ1-5
D gene: .
V gene: TRBV19
clone size: .
CDR3 protein: CASSIRGDPDQPQHF
CDR3 DNA: TGTGCCAGTAGTATAAGGGGAGATCCTGATCAGCCCCAGCATTTT

J gene: TRBJ1-6
D gene: .
V gene: TRBV7-8
clone size: .
CDR3 protein: CASSPRVENSPLHF
CDR3 DNA: TGTGCCAGCAGCCCTCGAGTGGAAAATTCACCCCTCCACTTT

J gene: TRBJ2-5
D gene: .
V gene: TRBV6-1
clone size: .
CDR3 protein: CASSGQRGIETQYF
CDR3 DNA: TGTGCCAGCAGTGGACAGAGGGGGATAGAGACCCAGTACTTC

J gene: TRBJ1-2
D gene: .
V gene: TRBV6-5
clone size: .
CDR3 protein: CASSGPGSYGYTF
CDR3 DNA: TGTGCCAGCAGTGGACCAGGGTCCTATGGCTACACCTTC

J gene: TRBJ2-3
D gene: .
V gene: TRBV4-3
clone size: .
CDR3 protein: CASSLSAENTDTQYF
CDR3 DNA: TGCGCCAGCAGCCTGAGTGCGGAGAACACAGATACGCAGTATTTT

J gene: TRBJ2-2
D gene: .
V gene: TRBV19
clone size: .
CDR3 protein: CASTRADNTGELFF
CDR3 DNA: TGTGCCAGTACCCGGGCAGATAACACCGGGGAGCTGTTTTTT

J gene: TRBJ2-7
D gene: TRBD1
V gene: TRBV29-1
clone size: .
CDR3 protein: CSVEDRGLQEQYF
CDR3 DNA: TGCAGCGTTGAAGACAGGGGGCTGCAAGAGCAGTACTTC

J gene: TRBJ1-5
D gene: .
V gene: TRBV18
clone size: .
CDR3 protein: CASSPDRNQPQHF
CDR3 DNA: TGTGCCAGCTCTCCGGACAGAAATCAGCCCCAGCATTTT

J gene: TRBJ2-7
D gene: .
V gene: TRBV12-1
clone size: few
CDR3 protein: CASSCPGRKRGEQYF
CDR3 DNA: TGTGCCAGCAGCTGCCCGGGGCGAAAACGGGGCGAGCAGTACTTC

J gene: TRBJ1-4
D gene: .
V gene: TRBV5-1
clone size: .
CDR3 protein: CASSLDRNDGKLFF
CDR3 DNA: TGCGCCAGCAGCTTGGACAGAAATGATGGAAAACTGTTTTTT

J gene: TRBJ1-1
D gene: .
V gene: TRBV2
clone size: few
CDR3 protein: CASSATVLTEAFF
CDR3 DNA: TGTGCCAGCAGTGCGACAGTACTCACTGAAGCTTTCTTT

J gene: TRBJ2-3
D gene: TRBD1
V gene: TRBV15
clone size: .
CDR3 protein: CATSKRTGGIGTDTQYF
CDR3 DNA: TGTGCCACCAGCAAGCGGACAGGGGGAATTGGGACAGATACGCAGTATTTT

J gene: TRBJ2-2
D gene: .
V gene: TRBV6-1
clone size: few
CDR3 protein: CASSEGAAPGELFF
CDR3 DNA: TGTGCCAGCAGTGAAGGGGCCGCCCCAGGGGAGCTGTTTTTT

J gene: TRBJ1-1
D gene: .
V gene: TRBV9
clone size: .
CDR3 protein: CASSVGAGDLREAFF
CDR3 DNA: TGTGCCAGCAGCGTAGGAGCAGGGGATCTTAGGGAAGCTTTCTTT

J gene: TRBJ2-7
D gene: .
V gene: TRBV5-4
clone size: few
CDR3 protein: CASQSRDGYEQYF
CDR3 DNA: TGTGCCAGCCAGTCGCGGGATGGCTACGAGCAGTACTTC

J gene: TRBJ2-6
D gene: TRBD1
V gene: TRBV6-1
clone size: .
CDR3 protein: CASSGTGGAKAGANVLTF
CDR3 DNA: TGTGCCAGCAGTGGGACAGGGGGCGCAAAGGCCGGGGCCAACGTCCTGACTTTC

J gene: TRBJ2-7
D gene: .
V gene: TRBV27
clone size: .
CDR3 protein: CASSLGTPKGNYEQYF
CDR3 DNA: TGTGCCAGCAGTCTGGGGACTCCGAAGGGGAATTACGAGCAGTACTTC

J gene: TRBJ2-3
D gene: TRBD1
V gene: TRBV7-9
clone size: .
CDR3 protein: CASSGDRGRSTDTQYF
CDR3 DNA: TGTGCCAGCAGCGGAGACAGGGGGCGAAGCACAGATACGCAGTATTTT

J gene: TRBJ2-5
D gene: TRBD1
V gene: TRBV27
clone size: .
CDR3 protein: CASREGTGLGKKTQYF
CDR3 DNA: TGTGCCAGCAGGGAGGGGACAGGGTTGGGCAAAAAGACCCAGTACTTC

J gene: TRBJ2-1
D gene: .
V gene: TRBV18
clone size: .
CDR3 protein: CASSPGRRNEQFF
CDR3 DNA: TGTGCCAGCTCACCAGGGAGACGGAATGAGCAGTTCTTC

J gene: TRBJ2-5
D gene: TRBD2
V gene: TRBV9
clone size: .
CDR3 protein: CASSLREGLAGETQYF
CDR3 DNA: TGTGCCAGCAGCTTACGGGAGGGACTAGCCGGGGAGACCCAGTACTTC

J gene: TRBJ2-7
D gene: .
V gene: TRBV2
clone size: .
CDR3 protein: CATQRGGTYEQYF
CDR3 DNA: TGTGCCACCCAGAGGGGGGGGACTTACGAGCAGTACTTC

J gene: TRBJ1-5
D gene: .
V gene: TRBV15
clone size: many
CDR3 protein: CATSRDHQPQHF
CDR3 DNA: TGTGCCACCAGCAGAGATCATCAGCCCCAGCATTTT

J gene: TRBJ2-6
D gene: .
V gene: TRBV5-1
clone size: .
CDR3 protein: CASSPDSSGANVLTF
CDR3 DNA: TGCGCCAGCAGCCCGGACTCCTCTGGGGCCAACGTCCTGACTTTC